The entry below gives a single T cell receptor beta chain sequence along with its context. This entry is derived from a study of control samples from healthy donors and cancer patients. This table comes from immunoSEQ multiplex PCR, and its TCRdb copy is limited to in-frame clones, with some not included. The sample has approximately 150,000 clones, 94% seen once. Sequencing was carried out using blood. The clonotype originates from a man aged 40-49 years in good health.

The CDR3 loop is CASSSSYNSPLHF. For the CDR3, the DNA is TGTGCCAGCAGCTCCTCCTATAATTCACCCCTCCACTTT. The chain carries TRBV7-3 and TRBJ1-6; D is unresolved. The CDR3 contains 13 residues. V gave up 4 bases and J gave up 0 bases, with 1 base separating them. The germline CDR1 and CDR2 sequences are SGHTA and FQGTGA. Supplemented by reference TRBV7-3 and TRBJ1-6, the full variable domain reads GAGVSQTPSNKVTEKGKYVELRCDPISGHTALYWYRQSLGQGPEFLIYFQGTGAADDSGLPNDRFFAVRPEGSVSTLKIQRTERGDSAVYLCASSSSYNSPLHFGNGTRLTVT.